This entry describes one TCR beta chain. As originally analysed: The assay estimated nucleated cells by amplifying reference gene primers. Profiled with immunoSEQ multiplex PCR; TCRdb holds only in-frame clones, not every one. Clone size and the V and J calls come from that table; the DNA yielded D and trimming. The table shows around 64,000 clones, with 90% to 95% occurring only once. The data are from a study of blood T cell repertoires in COVID-19. Study-level information: Samples taken during acute and convalescent COVID-19 were collected in the United States, Italy and Spain. T cells, B-cell-depleted T cells, or PBMCs provided the cDNA or gDNA that served as material.

The CDR3 loop spans 21 amino acids. In germline, CDR1 is LGHDT, CDR2 YNNKEL (reference sequence). Trimming took 1 base from V and 3 from J, leaving 30 bases between them. The receptor comes from a human donor in a cohort sampled during active COVID-19. Sample: peripheral blood. The chain employs TRBV3-1 (or the pseudogene TRBV3-2) and TRBJ1-2, with a possible D match to TRBD1 (6 bases). The DNA for the CDR3 is TGTGCCAGCAGCCAAGTAGGTCCGATTACACCCATCCACAGGGCGGACTATGGCTACACCTTC. Its translation is CASSQVGPITPIHRADYGYTF.